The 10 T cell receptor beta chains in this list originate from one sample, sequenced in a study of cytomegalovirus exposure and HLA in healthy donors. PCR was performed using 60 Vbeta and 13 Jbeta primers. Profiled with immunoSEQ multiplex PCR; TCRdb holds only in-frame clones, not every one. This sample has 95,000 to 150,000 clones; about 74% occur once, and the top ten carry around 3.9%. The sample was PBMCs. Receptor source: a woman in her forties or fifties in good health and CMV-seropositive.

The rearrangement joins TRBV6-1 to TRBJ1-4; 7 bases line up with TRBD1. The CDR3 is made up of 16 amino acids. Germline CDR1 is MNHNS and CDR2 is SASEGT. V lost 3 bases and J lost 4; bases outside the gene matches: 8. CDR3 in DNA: TGTGCCAGCAGTGACACACAGGGGCGTGTTAATGAAAAACTGTTTTTT. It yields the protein CASSDTQGRVNEKLFF.

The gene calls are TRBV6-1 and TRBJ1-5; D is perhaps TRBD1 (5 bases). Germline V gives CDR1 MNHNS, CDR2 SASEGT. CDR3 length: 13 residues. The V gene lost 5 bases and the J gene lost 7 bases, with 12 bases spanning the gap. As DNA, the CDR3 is TGTGCCAGCAGTTTCAGGGTGGACCAGCCCCAGCATTTT. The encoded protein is CASSFRVDQPQHF.

In DNA form, the CDR3 reads TGTGCCAGCAGTGAGCGAGCTAGTGCGGGGAAAGAGACCCAGTACTTC. Its translation is CASSERASAGKETQYF. The V gene is TRBV2, the J gene TRBJ2-5; D perhaps matches TRBD2 (6 bases). Trimming shortened V by 3 bases and J by 3 bases, and 17 bases separated the two germline ends. CDR1 is SNHLY, CDR2 FYNNEI, per germline. The CDR3 extends over 16 amino acids.

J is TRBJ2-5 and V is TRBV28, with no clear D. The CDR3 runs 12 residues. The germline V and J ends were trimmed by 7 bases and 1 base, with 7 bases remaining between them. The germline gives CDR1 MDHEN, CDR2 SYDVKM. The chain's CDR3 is CASMRSQETQYF. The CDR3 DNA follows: TGTGCCAGCATGAGGAGCCAAGAGACCCAGTACTTC.

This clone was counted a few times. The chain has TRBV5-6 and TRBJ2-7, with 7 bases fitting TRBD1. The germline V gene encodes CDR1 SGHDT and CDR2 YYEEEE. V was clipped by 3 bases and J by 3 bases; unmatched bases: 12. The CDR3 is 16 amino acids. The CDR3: CASSSGPGTVSYEQYF. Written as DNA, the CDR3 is TGTGCCAGCAGCTCCGGTCCCGGGACAGTTAGCTACGAGCAGTACTTC.

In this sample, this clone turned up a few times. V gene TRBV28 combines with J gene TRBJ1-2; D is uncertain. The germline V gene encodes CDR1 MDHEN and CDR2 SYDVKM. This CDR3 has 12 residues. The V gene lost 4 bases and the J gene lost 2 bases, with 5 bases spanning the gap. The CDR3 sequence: CASSSENYGYTF. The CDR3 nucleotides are TGTGCCAGCAGTTCAGAAAACTATGGCTACACCTTC.

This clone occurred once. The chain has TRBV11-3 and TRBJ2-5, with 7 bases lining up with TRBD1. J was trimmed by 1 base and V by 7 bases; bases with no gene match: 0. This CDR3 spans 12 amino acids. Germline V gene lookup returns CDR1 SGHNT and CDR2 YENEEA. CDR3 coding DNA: TGTGCCAGCAAGGGGGCCCAAGAGACCCAGTACTTC. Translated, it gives CASKGAQETQYF.

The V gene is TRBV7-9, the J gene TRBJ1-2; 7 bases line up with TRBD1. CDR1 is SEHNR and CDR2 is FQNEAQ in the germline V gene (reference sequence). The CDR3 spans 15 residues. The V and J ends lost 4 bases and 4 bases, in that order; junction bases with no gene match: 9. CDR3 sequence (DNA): TGTGCCAGCAGCTACGTGACAGGGCCAATCTATGGCTACACCTTC. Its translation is CASSYVTGPIYGYTF. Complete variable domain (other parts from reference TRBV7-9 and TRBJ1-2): DTGVSQNPRHKITKRGQNVTFRCDPISEHNRLYWYRQTLGQGPEFLTYFQNEAQLEKSRLLSDRFSAERPKGSFSTLEIQRTEQGDSAMYLCASSYVTGPIYGYTFGSGTRLTVV.

In DNA form, the CDR3 reads TGTGCCAGCAGCTCAGACCGCAGGGGCCGAAAGCACGAGCAGTACTTC. It encodes CASSSDRRGRKHEQYF. The J gene is TRBJ2-7, the V gene TRBV7-9; weak D call: TRBD1 (6 bases). V dropped 4 bases and J dropped 5 bases, with 21 bases sitting between them. The CDR3 spans 16 residues. CDR1 and CDR2 from the germline V gene are SEHNR and FQNEAQ (reference sequence). Combining the CDR3 with reference TRBV7-9 and TRBJ2-7 gives the whole variable domain DTGVSQNPRHKITKRGQNVTFRCDPISEHNRLYWYRQTLGQGPEFLTYFQNEAQLEKSRLLSDRFSAERPKGSFSTLEIQRTEQGDSAMYLCASSSDRRGRKHEQYFGPGTRLTVT.

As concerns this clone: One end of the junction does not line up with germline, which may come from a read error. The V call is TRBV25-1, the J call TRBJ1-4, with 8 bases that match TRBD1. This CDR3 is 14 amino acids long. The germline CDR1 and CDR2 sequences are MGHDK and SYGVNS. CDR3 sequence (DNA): TGTGCCAGCACTGAATCAGGGGGCCGTGAAAAACTGTTTTTT. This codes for CASTESGGREKLFF.